This T cell receptor beta chain emerged from a study of blood T cell repertoires in COVID-19. Overall study: Material from acute and convalescent COVID-19 was sourced from the United States, Italy and Spain.

Authors' data handling: Reference gene primer amplification gave nucleated cell count estimates. Using immunoSEQ multiplex PCR, the repertoire was profiled, and TCRdb retains in-frame clones only, with some absent. Clone size and V and J calls were adopted from that table, with D and trimming inferred from the DNA. Among about 240,000 clones listed, 81% were seen once. This clone was detected only once. CDR1 LNHDA and CDR2 SQIVND come from the germline V gene (reference sequence). Trimming took 5 bases from V and 9 from J; bases not matched to a gene: 12. The CDR3 is made up of 15 amino acids. This clonotype was sampled from a woman older than 75 with COVID-19, enrolled during active disease. The material sequenced was peripheral blood. V is TRBV19 and J is TRBJ2-1; 8 nucleotides match TRBD2. CDR3 bases: TGTGCCAGTAGTCTGGCGGGAGGACGTAGGGGTGAGCAGTTCTTC. Translation: CASSLAGGRRGEQFF.